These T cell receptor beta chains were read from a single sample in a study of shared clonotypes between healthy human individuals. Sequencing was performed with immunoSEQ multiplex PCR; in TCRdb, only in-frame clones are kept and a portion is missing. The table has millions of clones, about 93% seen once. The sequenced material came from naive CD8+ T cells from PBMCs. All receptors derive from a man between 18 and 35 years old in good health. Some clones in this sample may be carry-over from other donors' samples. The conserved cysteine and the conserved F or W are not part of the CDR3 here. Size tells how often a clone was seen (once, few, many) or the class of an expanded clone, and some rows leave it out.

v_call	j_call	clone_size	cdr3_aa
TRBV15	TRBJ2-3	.	ATTRTWSDTQY
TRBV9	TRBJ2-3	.	ASSVVGYLGGDTQY
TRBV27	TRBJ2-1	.	ASSLGSGTYNEQF
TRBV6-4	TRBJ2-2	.	ASRGDHSRELF
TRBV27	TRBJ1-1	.	ASSLSPRPHTEAF
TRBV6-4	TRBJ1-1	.	ASVRAPEAF
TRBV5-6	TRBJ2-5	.	ASSLVGGGAGETQY
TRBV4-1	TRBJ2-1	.	ASSQVGRGGFNEQF
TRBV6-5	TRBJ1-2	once	ASSPGGNYGYT
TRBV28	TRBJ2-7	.	ASSPITRTSGSGEQY
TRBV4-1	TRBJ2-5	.	ASSHGGGGKETQY
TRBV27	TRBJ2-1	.	ASSFRRGRRF
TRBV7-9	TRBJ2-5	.	ASSLVRPQETQY
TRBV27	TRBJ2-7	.	ASSYEGAYEQY
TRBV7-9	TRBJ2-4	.	ASSLRARSSPKNIQY
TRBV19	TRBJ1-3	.	ASSLDSDSYSGNTIY
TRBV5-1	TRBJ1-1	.	ASSSRDRENTEAF
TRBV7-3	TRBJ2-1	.	ASSSRTSGIGSYNEQF
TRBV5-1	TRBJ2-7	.	ASSLDPGAPSYEQY
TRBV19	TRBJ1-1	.	ASSIRGTEAF
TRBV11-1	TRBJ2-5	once	ASSLVGRQGPSY
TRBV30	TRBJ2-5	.	ASNGREGDETQY
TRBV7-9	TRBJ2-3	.	ASSPLGWNTQY
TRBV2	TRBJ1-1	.	ASSKTGGGNTEAF
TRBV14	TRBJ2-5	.	ASSQHTGKETQY
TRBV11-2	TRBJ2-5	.	ASSTIRASGETQY
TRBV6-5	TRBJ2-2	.	ASSYSEGVYAGELF
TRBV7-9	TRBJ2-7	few	ASSFSVFAYEQY
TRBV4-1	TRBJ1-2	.	ASSQDLGNPVGYGYT
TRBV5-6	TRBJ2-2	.	ASSLGGLEWRASGELF
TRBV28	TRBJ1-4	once	ASSFLRDRKEKLF
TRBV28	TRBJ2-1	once	ASSSRGRGAYNEQF
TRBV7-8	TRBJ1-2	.	ASSLARGPSTNYGYT
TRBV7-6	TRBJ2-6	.	ASSLALRPGANVLT
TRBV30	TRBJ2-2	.	AWSVKGYGELF
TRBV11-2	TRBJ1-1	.	ASGKDIPNTEAF
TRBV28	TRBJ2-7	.	ASNESYEQY
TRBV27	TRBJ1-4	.	ASSLLAPGEKLF
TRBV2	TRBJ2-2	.	ASTELF
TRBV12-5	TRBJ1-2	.	ASGFEGVNYGYT
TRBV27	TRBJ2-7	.	ASKGRTYEQY